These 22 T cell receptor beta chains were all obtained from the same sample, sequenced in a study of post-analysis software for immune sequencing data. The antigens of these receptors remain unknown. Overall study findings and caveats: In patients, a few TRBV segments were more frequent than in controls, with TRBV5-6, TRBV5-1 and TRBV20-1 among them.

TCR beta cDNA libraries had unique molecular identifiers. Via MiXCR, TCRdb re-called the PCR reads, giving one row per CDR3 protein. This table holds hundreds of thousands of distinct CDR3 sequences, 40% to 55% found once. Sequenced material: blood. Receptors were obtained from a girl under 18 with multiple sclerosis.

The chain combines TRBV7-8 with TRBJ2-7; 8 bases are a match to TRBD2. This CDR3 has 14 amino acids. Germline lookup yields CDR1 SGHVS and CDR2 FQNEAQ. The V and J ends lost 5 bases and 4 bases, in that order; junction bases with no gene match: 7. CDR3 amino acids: CASSQLAVTYEQYV. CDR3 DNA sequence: TGTGCCAGCAGCCAACTAGCGGTAACTTACGAGCAGTACGTC.

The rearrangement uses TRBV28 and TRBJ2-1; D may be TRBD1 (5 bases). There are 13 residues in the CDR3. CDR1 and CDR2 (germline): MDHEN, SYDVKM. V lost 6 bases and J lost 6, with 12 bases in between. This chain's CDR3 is CASSPADSNEQFF. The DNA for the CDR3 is TGTGCCAGCAGCCCCGCAGACAGCAATGAGCAGTTCTTC.

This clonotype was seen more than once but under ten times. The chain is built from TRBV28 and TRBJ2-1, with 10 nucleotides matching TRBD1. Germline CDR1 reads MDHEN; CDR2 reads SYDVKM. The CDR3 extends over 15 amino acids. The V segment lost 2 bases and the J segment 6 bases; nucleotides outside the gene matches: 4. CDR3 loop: CASSLAGTGVNEQFF. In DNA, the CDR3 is TGTGCCAGCAGTTTAGCCGGGACAGGGGTCAATGAGCAGTTCTTC.

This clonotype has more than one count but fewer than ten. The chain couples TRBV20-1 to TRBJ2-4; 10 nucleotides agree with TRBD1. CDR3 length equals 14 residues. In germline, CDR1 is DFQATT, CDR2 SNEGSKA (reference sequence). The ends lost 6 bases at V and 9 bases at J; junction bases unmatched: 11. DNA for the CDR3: TGCAGTGCCGCCGGGACAGGGGCCATCGGCATTCAGTACTTC. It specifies CSAAGTGAIGIQYF.

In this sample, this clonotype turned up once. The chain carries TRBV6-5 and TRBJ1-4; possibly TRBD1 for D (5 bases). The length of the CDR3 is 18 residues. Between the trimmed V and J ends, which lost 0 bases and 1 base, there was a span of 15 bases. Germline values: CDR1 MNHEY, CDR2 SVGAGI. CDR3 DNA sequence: TGTGCCAGCAGTTACTCGACCAGGGCTACGGGAACTAATGAAAAACTGTTTTTT. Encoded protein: CASSYSTRATGTNEKLFF.

The CDR3 DNA sequence: TGCGCCAGCAGCCAAGATTACATCGGGACAGGGGGGGACAATGAGCAGTTCTTC. Translation: CASSQDYIGTGGDNEQFF. The chain uses TRBV4-3 and TRBJ2-1; 11 positions match TRBD1. After removal of 0 bases from V and 5 bases from J, the junction contained 9 bases not matched to a gene. Germline V gene data show CDR1 as LGHNA and CDR2 as YSLEER. The CDR3 consists of 18 residues.

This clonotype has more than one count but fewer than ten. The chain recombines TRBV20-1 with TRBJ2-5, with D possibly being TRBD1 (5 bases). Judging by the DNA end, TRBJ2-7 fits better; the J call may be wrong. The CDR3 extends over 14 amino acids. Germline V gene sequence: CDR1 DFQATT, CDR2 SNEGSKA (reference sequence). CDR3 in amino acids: CSARVANKKDEQYF. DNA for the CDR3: TGCAGTGCCAGGGTGGCCAACAAGAAGGACGAGCAGTACTTC.

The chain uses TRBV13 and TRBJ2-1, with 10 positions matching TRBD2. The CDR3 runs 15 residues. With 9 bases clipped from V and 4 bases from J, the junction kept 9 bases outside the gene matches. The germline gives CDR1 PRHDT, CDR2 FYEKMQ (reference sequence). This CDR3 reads CASSQSGRGYNEQFF. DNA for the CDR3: TGTGCCAGTAGCCAGAGCGGGAGGGGTTACAATGAGCAGTTCTTC.

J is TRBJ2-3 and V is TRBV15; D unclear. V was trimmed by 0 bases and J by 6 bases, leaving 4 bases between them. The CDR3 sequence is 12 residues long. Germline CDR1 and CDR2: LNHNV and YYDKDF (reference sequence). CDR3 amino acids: CATSRDSDTQYF. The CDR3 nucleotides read TGTGCCACCAGCAGAGACTCGGATACGCAGTATTTT.

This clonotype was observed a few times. This CDR3 is CASSLGAAQDEQYF. The DNA for the CDR3 is TGCGCCAGCAGCTTGGGGGCCGCCCAGGACGAGCAGTACTTC. This chain links TRBV5-1 with TRBJ2-7, with D unresolved. Germline values: CDR1 SGHRS, CDR2 YFSETQ. Deletions cut 0 bases from V and 5 bases from J, with 12 bases between. The CDR3 contains 14 residues.

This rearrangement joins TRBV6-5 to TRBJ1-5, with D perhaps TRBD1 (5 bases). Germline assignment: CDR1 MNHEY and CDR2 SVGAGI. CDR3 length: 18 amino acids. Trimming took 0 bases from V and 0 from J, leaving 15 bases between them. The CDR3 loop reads CASSYSSRQLYSNQPQHF. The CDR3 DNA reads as TGTGCCAGCAGTTACTCGAGTAGACAGCTCTATAGCAATCAGCCCCAGCATTTT.

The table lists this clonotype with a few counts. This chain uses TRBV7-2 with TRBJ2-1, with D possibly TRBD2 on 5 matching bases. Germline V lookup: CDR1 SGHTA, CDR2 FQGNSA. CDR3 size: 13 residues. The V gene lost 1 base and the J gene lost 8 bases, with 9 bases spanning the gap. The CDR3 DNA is TGTGCCAGCAGCTTAGATCCGGGGTATGAGCAGTTCTTC. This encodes CASSLDPGYEQFF.

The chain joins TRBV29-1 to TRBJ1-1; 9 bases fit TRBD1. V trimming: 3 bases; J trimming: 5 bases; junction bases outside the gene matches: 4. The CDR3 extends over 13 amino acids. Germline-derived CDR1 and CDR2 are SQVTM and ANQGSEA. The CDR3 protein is CSVDIQGATEAFF. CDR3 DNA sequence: TGCAGCGTTGATATACAGGGGGCGACTGAAGCTTTCTTT.

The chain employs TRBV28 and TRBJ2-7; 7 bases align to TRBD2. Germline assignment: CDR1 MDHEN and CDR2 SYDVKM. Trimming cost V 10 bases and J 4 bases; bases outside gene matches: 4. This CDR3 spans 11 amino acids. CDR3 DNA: TGTGCCAACTCAGCGGGGTACGAGCAGTACTTC. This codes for CANSAGYEQYF.

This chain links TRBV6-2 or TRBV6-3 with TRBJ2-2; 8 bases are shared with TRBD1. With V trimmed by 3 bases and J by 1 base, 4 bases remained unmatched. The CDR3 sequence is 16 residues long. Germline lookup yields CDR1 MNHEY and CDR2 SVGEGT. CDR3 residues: CASSYEGTGNTGELFF. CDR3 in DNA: TGTGCCAGCAGTTATGAAGGGACAGGGAACACCGGGGAGCTGTTTTTT.

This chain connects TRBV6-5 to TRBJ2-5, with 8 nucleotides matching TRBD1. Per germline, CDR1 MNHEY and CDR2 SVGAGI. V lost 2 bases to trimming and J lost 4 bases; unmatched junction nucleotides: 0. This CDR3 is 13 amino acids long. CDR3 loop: CASSYTGGETQYF. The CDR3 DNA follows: TGTGCCAGCAGTTACACAGGGGGAGAGACCCAGTACTTC.

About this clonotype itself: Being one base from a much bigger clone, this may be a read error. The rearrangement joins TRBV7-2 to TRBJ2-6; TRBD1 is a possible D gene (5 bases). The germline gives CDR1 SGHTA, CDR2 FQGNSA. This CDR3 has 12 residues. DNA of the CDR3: TGTGCCAGCAGCTCTGGGGCCAACGTCCCGACTTTC. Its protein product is CASSSGANVPTF.

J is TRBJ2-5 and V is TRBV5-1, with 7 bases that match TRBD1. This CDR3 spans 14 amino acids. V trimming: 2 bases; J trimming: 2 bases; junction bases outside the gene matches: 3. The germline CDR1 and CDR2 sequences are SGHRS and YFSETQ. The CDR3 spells CASSFDREQETQYF. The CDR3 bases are TGCGCCAGCAGCTTCGACAGGGAGCAAGAGACCCAGTACTTC.

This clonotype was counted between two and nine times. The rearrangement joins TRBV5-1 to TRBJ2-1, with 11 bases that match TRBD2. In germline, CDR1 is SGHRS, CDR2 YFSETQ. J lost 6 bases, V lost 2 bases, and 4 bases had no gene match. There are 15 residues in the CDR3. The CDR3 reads CASSFVAGGPNEQFF. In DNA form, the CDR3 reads TGCGCCAGCAGCTTTGTAGCGGGAGGGCCCAATGAGCAGTTCTTC. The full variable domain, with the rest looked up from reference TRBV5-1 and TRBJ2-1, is KAGVTQTPRYLIKTRGQQVTLSCSPISGHRSVSWYQQTPGQGLQFLFEYFSETQRNKGNFPGRFSGRQFSNSRSEMNVSTLELGDSALYLCASSFVAGGPNEQFFGPGTRLTVL.

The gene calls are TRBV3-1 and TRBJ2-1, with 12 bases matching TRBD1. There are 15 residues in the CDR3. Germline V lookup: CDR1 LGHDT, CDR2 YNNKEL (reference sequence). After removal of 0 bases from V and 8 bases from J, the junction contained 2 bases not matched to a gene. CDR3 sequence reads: CASSQEGQGADEQFF. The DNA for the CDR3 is TGTGCCAGCAGCCAAGAGGGACAGGGGGCAGATGAGCAGTTCTTC.

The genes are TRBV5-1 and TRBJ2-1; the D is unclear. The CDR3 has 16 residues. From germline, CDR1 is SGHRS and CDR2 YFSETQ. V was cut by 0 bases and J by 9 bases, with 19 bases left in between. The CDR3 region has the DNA TGCGCCAGCAGCTTGGCCCTAGGCGGTATTAGTGTTGAGCAGTTCTTC. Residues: CASSLALGGISVEQFF. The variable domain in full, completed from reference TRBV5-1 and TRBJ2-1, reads KAGVTQTPRYLIKTRGQQVTLSCSPISGHRSVSWYQQTPGQGLQFLFEYFSETQRNKGNFPGRFSGRQFSNSRSEMNVSTLELGDSALYLCASSLALGGISVEQFFGPGTRLTVL.

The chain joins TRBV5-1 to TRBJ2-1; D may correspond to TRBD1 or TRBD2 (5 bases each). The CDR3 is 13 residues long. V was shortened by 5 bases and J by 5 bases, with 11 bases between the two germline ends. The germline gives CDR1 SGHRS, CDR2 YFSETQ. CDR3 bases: TGCGCCAGCAGGGACCGGGACGACAATGAGCAGTTCTTC. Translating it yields CASRDRDDNEQFF.